The 29 T cell receptor beta chains below come from one sample, sequenced in a study of T cells after yellow fever vaccination. One entry per CDR3 protein, called by TCRdb with MiXCR from the 5' RACE reads. The data hold more than 95,000 distinct CDR3 sequences, with roughly 6.8% observed a single time. Sequenced here: CD4+ T cells sorted from PBMCs, sampled more than 35 days after the first yellow fever vaccination. The receptors shown here come from a man younger than 30 who received the YFV17D yellow fever vaccine.

This clonotype was observed many times. This chain joins TRBV12-3 or TRBV12-4 and TRBJ2-5, with TRBD1 matching 8 bases. The CDR3 has 15 amino acids. Trimming cost V 1 base and J 5 bases; bases outside gene matches: 6. CDR3 amino acids: CASSLGQGPRETQYF. The DNA for the CDR3 is TGTGCCAGCAGTTTAGGACAGGGGCCAAGGGAGACCCAGTACTTC.

This chain links TRBV20-1 with TRBJ1-3; D call uncertain. Trimming removed 0 bases at V and 0 bases at J, with 12 bases between. The CDR3 totals 16 residues. Looked up from germline, CDR1 is DFQATT and CDR2 is SNEGSKA (reference sequence). CDR3 coding DNA: TGCAGTGCTAGAGATCAGTATCTGGGCTCTGGAAACACCATATATTTT. The encoded protein is CSARDQYLGSGNTIYF.

Many counts were recorded for this clonotype. The V call is TRBV28, the J call TRBJ2-2, with 9 positions matching TRBD1. Germline-derived CDR1 and CDR2 are MDHEN and SYDVKM. This CDR3 comprises 15 residues. Trimming took 4 bases from V and 6 from J; bases not matched to a gene: 6. CDR3 protein: CASSWDRVPSGELFF. CDR3 sequence (DNA): TGTGCCAGCAGTTGGGACAGGGTCCCGTCCGGGGAGCTGTTTTTT.

This clonotype was observed at least ten times. CDR3 sequence (DNA): TGCGCCAGCAGCCGCTGGGACAGGGCGGCGAACGGGGAGCTGTTTTTT. It yields the protein CASSRWDRAANGELFF. The chain has TRBV4-3 and TRBJ2-2; 9 nucleotides align to TRBD1. CDR3 length: 16 amino acids. With 4 bases clipped from V and 7 bases from J, the junction kept 10 bases outside the gene matches. Germline values: CDR1 LGHNA, CDR2 YSLEER.

This clonotype was seen at least ten times. CDR3 sequence reads: CASSAGTSKYEQYF. The CDR3 region has the DNA TGTGCCAGCAGTGCCGGGACTAGCAAATACGAGCAGTACTTC. V and J are TRBV6-1 and TRBJ2-7, with TRBD2 matching over 9 bases. After removal of 4 bases from V and 4 bases from J, the junction contained 5 bases not matched to a gene. The CDR3 is made up of 14 amino acids. Per the germline V gene, CDR1 is MNHNS and CDR2 is SASEGT.

This clonotype was seen repeatedly, ten times or more. The chain couples TRBV3-1 to TRBJ1-4; D unresolved. CDR1 is LGHDT, CDR2 YNNKEL, per germline (reference sequence). Trimming shortened V by 6 bases and J by 0 bases, and 8 bases separated the two germline ends. CDR3 size: 14 residues. CDR3 DNA sequence: TGTGCCAGCAGTGGACTCACAACTAATGAAAAACTGTTTTTT. It is translated as CASSGLTTNEKLFF.

This clonotype occurred many times. This chain connects TRBV7-3 to TRBJ2-1, with TRBD1 matching 12 bases. The CDR3 loop spans 16 amino acids. V was pared by 5 bases and J by 10 bases, with 12 bases of the junction left unmatched. The V gene's germline CDR1 is SGHTA and CDR2 FQGTGA. As DNA, the CDR3 is TGTGCCAGCAGCCCCATCCCGGGACAGGGGGCTCGGGAGCAGTTCTTC. Protein product: CASSPIPGQGAREQFF.

This clonotype was observed many times. This chain links TRBV7-9 with TRBJ2-1, with TRBD2 matching 7 bases. The ends lost 6 bases at V and 5 bases at J; junction bases unmatched: 10. This CDR3 contains 15 residues. The germline gives CDR1 SEHNR, CDR2 FQNEAQ (reference sequence). The CDR3 loop reads CASRLVRGGNNEQFF. CDR3 DNA sequence: TGTGCCAGCAGGCTCGTCCGCGGGGGAAACAATGAGCAGTTCTTC.

This clonotype was seen ten or more times. The V and J genes are TRBV12-3 or TRBV12-4 and TRBJ2-3; 7 nucleotides line up with TRBD1. CDR3 length: 15 amino acids. Trimming took 6 bases from V and 8 from J; bases not matched to a gene: 14. DNA for the CDR3: TGTGCCAGCAGCCTAAGAGAGGGGGCCTCGGGTACGCAGTATTTT. Its protein is CASSLREGASGTQYF.

This clonotype was counted many times. The V and J genes are TRBV20-1 and TRBJ2-1; the match to TRBD2 covers 7 bases. Germline-derived CDR1 and CDR2 are DFQATT and SNEGSKA (reference sequence). With 1 base clipped from V and 4 bases from J, the junction kept 4 bases outside the gene matches. The CDR3 sequence is 14 residues long. The CDR3 bases are TGCAGTGCTAGAGCTGGGGGGGGTTACAATGAGCAGTTCTTC. Protein product: CSARAGGGYNEQFF.

This clonotype was seen repeatedly, ten times or more. This sequence joins TRBV6-2 or TRBV6-3 and TRBJ2-1, with 11 bases that match TRBD2. This CDR3 is 15 amino acids long. CDR1 and CDR2 from the germline V gene are MNHEY and SVGEGT. V trimming: 3 bases; J trimming: 8 bases; junction bases outside the gene matches: 6. CDR3 DNA sequence: TGTGCCAGCAGTTATTCGACTAGCGGGGTTCATGAGCAGTTCTTC. This codes for CASSYSTSGVHEQFF.

This clonotype was observed many times. This sequence joins TRBV5-1 and TRBJ1-1, with D unclear. Trimming stripped 0 bases from V and 0 bases from J, with 6 bases between. CDR3 size: 14 residues. Looked up from germline, CDR1 is SGHRS and CDR2 is YFSETQ. The CDR3 region has the DNA TGCGCCAGCAGCTTGGGTATTCTGAACACTGAAGCTTTCTTT. Translation gives CASSLGILNTEAFF.

This clonotype was seen a few times. The chain is built from TRBV20-1 and TRBJ2-3, with a weak D call TRBD2 (6 bases). CDR3 size: 14 residues. V was pared by 2 bases and J by 8 bases, with 17 bases between. Germline-derived CDR1 and CDR2 are DFQATT and SNEGSKA (reference sequence). This chain's CDR3 is CSARFSEGDGTQYF. In nucleotides, the CDR3 is TGCAGTGCTAGATTTTCGGAGGGAGACGGTACGCAGTATTTT.

This clonotype was seen more than once but under ten times. Sequence at one end of the junction differs from germline and may be a read error. The chain uses TRBV3-1 and TRBJ2-3, with D possibly being TRBD2 (5 bases). This CDR3 is built from 15 residues. Per germline, CDR1 LGHDT and CDR2 YNNKEL (reference sequence). This CDR3 reads CACSQLVRGGRRQYF. For the CDR3, the DNA is TGTGCCTGCAGCCAACTAGTACGTGGAGGACGAAGGCAGTATTTT.

This clonotype has at least ten counts. The chain joins TRBV7-2 to TRBJ2-7; no clear D. This CDR3 has 12 residues. Germline V lookup: CDR1 SGHTA, CDR2 FQGNSA. V was cut by 3 bases and J by 0 bases, with 3 bases left in between. The CDR3 region has the DNA TGTGCCAGCAGCTTGTACTCCTACGAGCAGTACTTC. It encodes CASSLYSYEQYF.

This clonotype was recorded many times. The chain uses TRBV18 and TRBJ2-7, with a tentative D call TRBD2 (6 bases). The CDR3 loop spans 13 amino acids. V shed 3 bases and J shed 3 bases, with 9 bases lying between them. CDR1 is KGHSH, CDR2 LQKENI, per germline. The CDR3 DNA reads as TGTGCCAGCTCACCGGAGGGCAGCTACGAGCAGTACTTC. Encoded protein: CASSPEGSYEQYF.

The table lists this clonotype with many counts. The chain carries TRBV5-1 and TRBJ2-7, with no clear D. The germline V gene has CDR1 SGHRS and CDR2 YFSETQ. This CDR3 comprises 13 residues. V lost 3 bases and J 0 bases, leaving 7 bases between the germline ends. The CDR3 region is CASSWTPSYEQYF. The CDR3 region has the DNA TGCGCCAGCAGCTGGACCCCCTCCTACGAGCAGTACTTC. The full variable domain, with the rest looked up from reference TRBV5-1 and TRBJ2-7, is KAGVTQTPRYLIKTRGQQVTLSCSPISGHRSVSWYQQTPGQGLQFLFEYFSETQRNKGNFPGRFSGRQFSNSRSEMNVSTLELGDSALYLCASSWTPSYEQYFGPGTRLTVT.

This clonotype was counted many times. The V and J genes are TRBV4-3 and TRBJ2-2, with 7 positions matching TRBD1. Losses at the gene ends were 4 bases for V and 3 bases for J; bases not matched to a gene: 2. Germline CDR1 and CDR2: LGHNA and YSLEER. The CDR3 totals 14 residues. The CDR3 region has the DNA TGCGCCAGCAGCCTCGACAGGGACACCGGGGAGCTGTTTTTT. Its translation is CASSLDRDTGELFF.

Worth noting for this clonotype: This sequence may be a read error, since a much larger clone differs from it by one base. The chain's CDR3 is CASSLQGVKYDQYF. CDR3 nucleotide sequence: TGTGCCAGCTCCCTACAGGGGGTAAAATACGATCAGTACTTC. The rearrangement links TRBV18 to TRBJ2-7; 8 positions agree with TRBD1. The V gene's germline CDR1 is KGHSH and CDR2 LQKENI. The CDR3 sequence is 14 residues long.

This clonotype appeared many times. The chain combines TRBV2 with TRBJ1-5; D is possibly TRBD1 (5 bases). Trimming stripped 6 bases from V and 2 bases from J, with 11 bases between. This CDR3 comprises 14 residues. CDR1 is SNHLY and CDR2 is FYNNEI in the germline V gene. CDR3 nucleotide sequence: TGTGCCAGCAGCGACGGAGGGGGCAATCAGCCCCAGCATTTT. Its protein product is CASSDGGGNQPQHF.

This clonotype has a count of ten or more. This chain links TRBV30 with TRBJ2-5; 9 bases match TRBD2. J gave up 0 bases and V 5 bases, and 4 bases lay outside the gene matches. The CDR3 sequence is 14 residues long. In germline, CDR1 is GTSNPN, CDR2 SVGIG (reference sequence). In DNA, the CDR3 is TGTGCCTGGCGTAGCGGGGGCCACCAAGAGACCCAGTACTTC. Translation gives CAWRSGGHQETQYF.

This clonotype was seen at least ten times. CDR3 amino acids: CASSSGRAGETQYF. CDR3 sequence (DNA): TGCGCCAGCAGCTCGGGACGGGCGGGCGAGACCCAGTACTTC. The chain combines TRBV5-1 with TRBJ2-5; D is perhaps TRBD1 or TRBD2 (5 bases each). This CDR3 contains 14 residues. V was clipped by 3 bases and J by 5 bases, with 14 bases between them. CDR1 and CDR2 from the germline V gene are SGHRS and YFSETQ.

This clonotype was seen ten or more times. The chain links TRBV7-8 to TRBJ2-4; D might be TRBD1 (5 bases). V lost 3 bases, J lost 0 bases, and 12 bases lay in between. The V gene's germline CDR1 is SGHVS and CDR2 FQNEAQ. The CDR3 totals 16 residues. CDR3 DNA: TGTGCCAGCAGCTTTGGGGCAGAACTAGCCAAAAACATTCAGTACTTC. Its protein product is CASSFGAELAKNIQYF.

This clonotype was seen at least ten times. The V and J genes are TRBV7-8 and TRBJ1-2; a possible D gene is TRBD1 (6 bases). This CDR3 contains 14 residues. V was trimmed by 2 bases and J by 3 bases, leaving 10 bases between them. Germline V lookup: CDR1 SGHVS, CDR2 FQNEAQ. Here the CDR3 reads CASSLTGSDYGYTF. CDR3 nucleotide sequence: TGTGCCAGCAGCTTAACAGGGTCTGACTATGGCTACACCTTC.

This clonotype was seen repeatedly, ten times or more. The chain couples TRBV18 to TRBJ2-3; weak D call: TRBD1 (5 bases). Germline values: CDR1 KGHSH, CDR2 LQKENI. The germline V and J ends were trimmed by 4 bases and 8 bases, with 16 bases remaining between them. CDR3 length equals 14 residues. The CDR3 DNA sequence: TGTGCCAGCTCACAAATCAAAGGGCAGGGTACGCAGTATTTT. This encodes CASSQIKGQGTQYF.

To note about this clonotype: A much more abundant neighbour one base away suggests this may be a read error. The V gene is TRBV7-6, the J gene TRBJ1-2; TRBD1 matches at 7 bases. Germline values: CDR1 SGHVS, CDR2 FNYEAQ. Trimming cost V 5 bases and J 5 bases; bases outside gene matches: 5. There are 13 residues in the CDR3. This CDR3 reads CASSKDRLYGYTF. DNA of the CDR3: TGTGCCAGCAGCAAGGACAGGTTGTATGGCTACACCTTC.

This clonotype was observed a handful of times. The J gene is TRBJ2-2, the V gene TRBV20-1; D is tentatively TRBD1 or TRBD2 (5 bases each). Per the germline V gene, CDR1 is DFQATT and CDR2 is SNEGSKA (reference sequence). The CDR3 has 14 amino acids. With 4 bases removed from V and 0 bases from J, the gap between germline ends came to 9 bases. As DNA, the CDR3 is TGCAGTGCTACAGGGACCGCGAACACCGGGGAGCTGTTTTTT. Amino acid sequence: CSATGTANTGELFF.

This clonotype showed up many times. The rearrangement joins TRBV7-2 to TRBJ2-7, with D possibly being TRBD1 (6 bases). The germline CDR1 and CDR2 sequences are SGHTA and FQGNSA. The CDR3 covers 15 residues. Trimming pared 4 bases from V and 2 bases from J, leaving 15 bases between. The CDR3 sequence is CASSSRSRGPYEQYF. The CDR3 DNA reads TGTGCCAGCAGCTCCCGCTCCAGGGGCCCCTACGAGCAGTACTTC.

This clonotype was seen many times. V and J are TRBV5-1 and TRBJ2-3; maybe TRBD1 (6 bases). CDR1 is SGHRS and CDR2 is YFSETQ in the germline V gene. V lost 4 bases, J lost 4 bases, and 10 bases lay in between. This CDR3 spans 13 amino acids. CDR3 amino acids: CASSVTGPDTQYF. CDR3 in DNA: TGCGCCAGCAGCGTAACAGGGCCAGATACGCAGTATTTT.